Here is one T cell receptor beta chain with its context. Its matching antigen is unknown. The data were obtained in a study of shared clonotypes between healthy human individuals. About the research overall: With ages of 18 to 49, the donors were a couple of women and a few men.

The V and J ends lost 0 bases and 5 bases, in that order; junction bases with no gene match: 5. Germline V gene lookup returns CDR1 LGHNA and CDR2 YNFKEQ. CDR3 size: 16 residues. Study-level points and caveats: It was only blood that was sampled, and tissue repertoires likely differ.

Deep-level settings were used for running the assay. In the authors' workflow: With immunoSEQ giving junction-only sequences and no quality scores, filtering differed. This table comes from immunoSEQ multiplex PCR, and its TCRdb copy is limited to in-frame clones, with some not included. The V and J calls and clone size were taken over from that table, and D and trimming were inferred from the DNA. The sample includes roughly 2,300,000 clones, 85% to 95% seen only once; the top ten take more than 0.35%. This sequence joins TRBV4-2 and TRBJ2-3; TRBD2 matches 10 bases. The clonotype comes from a young man in good health. Some clones in this sample may be carry-over from other donors' samples. Sequenced: naive CD4+ T cells from PBMCs. Subset given: CD45RA+ positively selected. The CDR3 region is CASSQELAGLGDTQYF. DNA of the CDR3: TGTGCCAGCAGCCAAGAACTAGCGGGGCTGGGAGATACGCAGTATTTT.